The TCR beta chain described here comes from a study of control samples from healthy donors and cancer patients. Here immunoSEQ multiplex PCR was the method, and the copy in TCRdb shows in-frame clones only, minus some. The sample carries almost 85,000 clones, more than 65% recorded once. Sequencing input: PBMCs. This sequence was found in a man in his 60s with head and neck cancer.

The CDR3 is CSVEGQGYGYTF. Written as DNA, the CDR3 is TGCAGCGTTGAAGGTCAGGGCTATGGCTACACCTTC. The chain employs TRBV29-1 and TRBJ1-2; tentative D call: TRBD1 (5 bases). V was clipped by 1 base and J by 4 bases, with 7 bases between them. Looked up from germline, CDR1 is SQVTM and CDR2 is ANQGSEA. CDR3 length equals 12 residues. The full variable domain, in which reference TRBV29-1 and TRBJ1-2 provide the parts outside the CDR3, is SAVISQKPSRDICQRGTSLTIQCQVDSQVTMMFWYRQQPGQSLTLIATANQGSEATYESGFVIDKFPISRPNLTFSTLTVSNMSPEDSSIYLCSVEGQGYGYTFGSGTRLTVV.